One sample yielded the 31 T cell receptor beta chains listed below, sequenced in a study of shared clonotypes between healthy human individuals. Measured with immunoSEQ multiplex PCR; TCRdb has only the in-frame clones, and not every one. The table has about 2.1 million clones, 93% seen once. CD45RO-negative CD8 cells positively selected for CCR7 made up the naive population, which excluded terminally differentiated effector memory CD45RA+ cells. Sequenced input: naive CD8+ T cells from PBMCs. All receptors come from a man aged 18 to 35 in good health. Some clones in this sample may be carry-over from other donors' samples.

This clone has just one count. The V and J genes are TRBV15 and TRBJ1-5; TRBD1 might be the D (6 bases). Trimming pared 5 bases from V and 6 bases from J, leaving 14 bases between. Germline V CDR1 and CDR2: LNHNV, YYDKDF (reference sequence). This CDR3 comprises 14 residues. The CDR3 here is CATSGRGASQPQHF. DNA of the CDR3: TGTGCCACCAGCGGCAGGGGCGCCAGTCAGCCCCAGCATTTT. Combining the CDR3 with reference TRBV15 and TRBJ1-5 gives the whole variable domain DAMVIQNPRYQVTQFGKPVTLSCSQTLNHNVMYWYQQKSSQAPKLLFHYYDKDFNNEADTPDNFQSRRPNTSFCFLDIRSPGLGDTAMYLCATSGRGASQPQHFGDGTRLSIL.

Remarks on this clone: Here the CDR3 omits its conserved ending phenylalanine or tryptophan, so a read error is the likely source. The limits of the CDR3 on the DNA are not certain, so only TCRdb's listed CDR3 is given. V and J are TRBV20-1 and TRBJ1-3. Per germline, CDR1 DFQATT and CDR2 SNEGSKA (reference sequence). The CDR3 is made up of 8 amino acids, end residues included. The CDR3 region is CSARPARI.

This chain uses TRBV28 with TRBJ2-3; 7 nucleotides agree with TRBD1. The trim removed 6 bases at V and 0 bases at J, leaving 12 bases unmatched. CDR1 is MDHEN and CDR2 is SYDVKM in the germline V gene. This CDR3 spans 17 amino acids. In DNA, the CDR3 is TGTGCCAGCAGCCACCCCCGCCGGGACAGAAGCACAGATACGCAGTATTTT. Protein product: CASSHPRRDRSTDTQYF.

The CDR3: CASSVGDRLSEAFF. Written as DNA, the CDR3 is TGTGCCAGCAGCGTGGGGGACAGGCTGAGTGAAGCTTTCTTT. This rearrangement joins TRBV9 to TRBJ1-1; TRBD1 aligns across 8 bases. CDR3 size: 14 residues. V lost 2 bases, J lost 7 bases, and 7 bases stayed unmatched. Germline V CDR1 and CDR2: SGDLS, YYNGEE.

The chain carries TRBV7-6 and TRBJ2-5; 11 bases match TRBD1. Germline lookup yields CDR1 SGHVS and CDR2 FNYEAQ. This CDR3 spans 16 amino acids. The V segment lost 3 bases and the J segment 4 bases; nucleotides outside the gene matches: 7. CDR3 bases: TGTGCCAGCAGCTTGAACTCGGGACAGGGGGGAGAGACCCAGTACTTC. This gives the protein CASSLNSGQGGETQYF.

The V and J genes are TRBV6-6 and TRBJ2-1, with 12 bases lining up with TRBD2. Germline CDR1 MNHNY, CDR2 SVGAGI (reference sequence). Trimming removed 9 bases from V and 6 bases from J; junction bases left unmatched: 9. The length of the CDR3 is 15 residues. The CDR3 here is CASRLAGVGGNEQFF. The CDR3 bases are TGTGCCAGTAGACTAGCGGGAGTTGGGGGCAATGAGCAGTTCTTC.

The CDR3 DNA reads TGTGCCAGCAGTTTATCTAGCGGGGATAACTACAATGAGCAGTTCTTC. Translating gives CASSLSSGDNYNEQFF. The rearrangement joins TRBV27 to TRBJ2-1, with 8 bases lining up with TRBD2. The CDR3 has 16 amino acids. The germline V gene has CDR1 MNHEY and CDR2 SMNVEV (reference sequence). The V gene end was trimmed by 0 bases and the J gene end by 3 bases; junction bases not matched to a gene: 4.

The rearrangement joins TRBV27 to TRBJ1-5; D unresolved. With 2 bases removed from V and 2 bases from J, the gap between germline ends came to 10 bases. The CDR3 extends over 15 amino acids. In germline, CDR1 is MNHEY, CDR2 SMNVEV (reference sequence). The CDR3: CASSLAPRGNQPQHF. CDR3 sequence (DNA): TGTGCCAGCAGTTTAGCACCAAGAGGCAATCAGCCCCAGCATTTT.

The rearrangement links TRBV19 to TRBJ1-5, with D perhaps TRBD1 (6 bases). Germline V gene sequence: CDR1 LNHDA, CDR2 SQIVND (reference sequence). The V gene lost 1 base and the J gene lost 0 bases, with 10 bases spanning the gap. CDR3 length: 16 residues. Here the CDR3 reads CASSIAGDYSNQPQHF. CDR3 nucleotide sequence: TGTGCCAGTAGTATAGCAGGGGATTATAGCAATCAGCCCCAGCATTTT.

V and J are TRBV7-9 and TRBJ2-7; tentative D call: TRBD2 (7 bases). Germline CDR1 and CDR2: SEHNR and FQNEAQ (reference sequence). The CDR3 extends over 16 amino acids. The V gene lost 1 base and the J gene lost 2 bases, with 15 bases spanning the gap. CDR3 in amino acids: CASSLVPGGPPYEQYF. The CDR3 DNA is TGTGCCAGCAGCTTAGTTCCGGGGGGCCCCCCCTACGAGCAGTACTTC.

This clone came up once. This chain connects TRBV27 to TRBJ1-1; D might be TRBD1 (6 bases). Looked up from germline, CDR1 is MNHEY and CDR2 is SMNVEV (reference sequence). Deletions cut 8 bases from V and 4 bases from J, with 14 bases between. This CDR3 region has 13 residues. The CDR3 loop is CASESTGPTEAFF. The CDR3 nucleotides read TGTGCCAGCGAATCCACAGGGCCCACTGAAGCTTTCTTT.

The gene calls are TRBV10-3 and TRBJ1-2; D call uncertain. The ends were cut back, 2 bases at V and 6 bases at J, with 13 bases in the middle. The CDR3 is 14 amino acids. The germline CDR1 and CDR2 sequences are ENHRY and SYGVKD. DNA of the CDR3: TGTGCCATCAGTGAGGACCCTCTGCCGCATGGCTACACCTTC. Encoded protein: CAISEDPLPHGYTF.

The V gene is TRBV27, the J gene TRBJ2-2, with a tentative D call TRBD1 (6 bases). This CDR3 has 14 amino acids. The V and J ends lost 10 bases and 1 base respectively, with 13 bases between them. Per germline, CDR1 MNHEY and CDR2 SMNVEV (reference sequence). The CDR3, as DNA: TGTGCCACTGCTAGGACAGTGAACACCGGGGAGCTGTTTTTT. Encoded protein: CATARTVNTGELFF.

This sequence joins TRBV29-1 and TRBJ2-1; 7 nucleotides line up with TRBD1. The CDR3 runs to 12 residues. The trim removed 4 bases at V and 6 bases at J, leaving 3 bases unmatched. CDR1 is SQVTM, CDR2 ANQGSEA, per germline. CDR3 in DNA: TGCAGCGTTGGATCAGGGGGCAATGAGCAGTTCTTC. Residues: CSVGSGGNEQFF.

Comment on this clone: Distinct nucleotide sequences in the sample also encode this CDR3. The V gene is TRBV27, the J gene TRBJ2-1; possibly TRBD2 for D (5 bases). This CDR3 region has 13 residues. V shed 3 bases and J shed 3 bases, with 6 bases lying between them. Germline CDR1 and CDR2: MNHEY and SMNVEV (reference sequence). CDR3 residues: CASSFRDYNEQFF. The CDR3 bases are TGTGCCAGCAGTTTTCGGGACTACAATGAGCAGTTCTTC.

This clone was counted once. The rearrangement joins TRBV14 to TRBJ1-2; possibly TRBD1 for D (6 bases). The V end was cut by 6 bases, the J end by 3 bases, with 11 bases between. CDR3 size: 13 residues. Germline V gene lookup returns CDR1 SGHDN and CDR2 FVKESK. The CDR3, as DNA: TGTGCCAGCAGGCACTCAGGGGACTATGGCTACACCTTC. Its translation is CASRHSGDYGYTF.

The CDR3 spells CATSYDRVDSLSYGYTF. CDR3 nucleotides: TGTGCCACCAGCTATGACAGGGTCGACTCTCTGAGCTATGGCTACACCTTC. The rearrangement joins TRBV15 to TRBJ1-2; TRBD1 matches at 7 bases. V was pared by 5 bases and J by 4 bases, with 16 bases of the junction left unmatched. Germline CDR1 LNHNV, CDR2 YYDKDF (reference sequence). The length of the CDR3 is 17 residues.

This clone was detected only once. This rearrangement joins TRBV30 to TRBJ2-2; the D gene is possibly TRBD2 (6 bases). Germline V lookup: CDR1 GTSNPN, CDR2 SVGIG (reference sequence). The CDR3 sequence is 17 residues long. V was cut by 0 bases and J by 1 base, with 15 bases left in between. The CDR3 DNA follows: TGTGCCTGGAGTGTACTCCCGGGAGTGGGGAACACCGGGGAGCTGTTTTTT. It specifies CAWSVLPGVGNTGELFF.

V gene TRBV27 combines with J gene TRBJ2-7; D is tentatively TRBD1 or TRBD2 (5 bases each). Germline V gene data show CDR1 as MNHEY and CDR2 as SMNVEV (reference sequence). This CDR3 is 16 amino acids long. Deletions cut 1 base from V and 3 bases from J, with 16 bases between. The CDR3 is CASSLFGGNLLYEQYF. The CDR3 DNA reads as TGTGCCAGCAGTTTATTTGGGGGTAACCTCCTCTACGAGCAGTACTTC.

The chain is built from TRBV27 and TRBJ1-2; D is undetermined. This CDR3 has 16 residues. Trimming took off 8 bases at V and 4 bases at J, with 23 bases between the two ends. Germline values: CDR1 MNHEY, CDR2 SMNVEV (reference sequence). This CDR3 reads CASSIRIPTGVYGYTF. CDR3 sequence (DNA): TGTGCCAGCTCGATCCGGATCCCGACGGGAGTCTATGGCTACACCTTC.

The chain uses TRBV19 and TRBJ1-5; D gene unclear. V gave up 1 base and J gave up 6 bases, with 22 bases separating them. Per the germline V gene, CDR1 is LNHDA and CDR2 is SQIVND (reference sequence). This CDR3 is built from 18 residues. In DNA form, the CDR3 reads TGTGCCAGTAGTATAGGGTTAATAACAGACGAGCTCGGTCAGCCCCAGCATTTT. Protein sequence: CASSIGLITDELGQPQHF.

CDR3 in amino acids: CSVDITGGAYTGELFF. The CDR3 DNA reads as TGCAGCGTTGACATTACAGGGGGCGCGTACACCGGGGAGCTGTTTTTT. This sequence joins TRBV29-1 and TRBJ2-2; 9 bases line up with TRBD1. The CDR3 runs 16 residues. V trimming: 3 bases; J trimming: 3 bases; junction bases outside the gene matches: 8. The germline V gene encodes CDR1 SQVTM and CDR2 ANQGSEA.

To note about this clone: Other DNA sequences in this sample translate to the same CDR3. The chain couples TRBV6-1 to TRBJ2-7, with D possibly being TRBD2 (5 bases). The CDR3 contains 11 residues. Trimming pared 6 bases from V and 4 bases from J, leaving 7 bases between. CDR1 MNHNS and CDR2 SASEGT come from the germline V gene. The CDR3 DNA is TGTGCCAGCAGGGACTCTTACGAGCAGTACTTC. It is translated as CASRDSYEQYF.

Notes on this clone: Other DNA sequences in this sample translate to the same CDR3. V and J are TRBV7-9 and TRBJ2-1, with TRBD1 identical over 9 bases. CDR3 length equals 14 residues. CDR1 is SEHNR and CDR2 is FQNEAQ in the germline V gene (reference sequence). Germline trimming cut 1 base from V and 6 bases from J; bases unmatched to any gene: 1. The CDR3 loop is CASSLGGQGNEQFF. CDR3 in DNA: TGTGCCAGCAGCTTAGGGGGACAGGGCAATGAGCAGTTCTTC.

The chain carries TRBV7-9 and TRBJ2-7, with D perhaps matching TRBD1 (5 bases). This CDR3 has 15 residues. V lost 1 base to trimming and J lost 1 base, with 11 bases between them. Per the germline V gene, CDR1 is SEHNR and CDR2 is FQNEAQ (reference sequence). CDR3: CASSLDRSGSYEQYF. In DNA form, the CDR3 reads TGTGCCAGCAGCTTAGACAGGTCGGGTTCCTACGAGCAGTACTTC.

The rearrangement uses TRBV27 and TRBJ2-5; possible D gene TRBD2, 5 bases. V was pared by 2 bases and J by 5 bases, with 12 bases between. From germline, CDR1 is MNHEY and CDR2 SMNVEV (reference sequence). The CDR3 is made up of 14 amino acids. The CDR3 DNA reads as TGTGCCAGCAGTTTAATGGACCCGGGGGAGACCCAGTACTTC. This gives the protein CASSLMDPGETQYF.

The chain recombines TRBV15 with TRBJ2-2, with D hard to call. Germline V gene sequence: CDR1 LNHNV, CDR2 YYDKDF (reference sequence). V was shortened by 0 bases and J by 0 bases, with 2 bases between the two germline ends. This CDR3 has 14 amino acids. CDR3 DNA sequence: TGTGCCACCAGCAGAGATTCGAACACCGGGGAGCTGTTTTTT. This encodes CATSRDSNTGELFF.

The V and J genes are TRBV27 and TRBJ1-2; D gene unclear. The germline V gene has CDR1 MNHEY and CDR2 SMNVEV (reference sequence). The CDR3 has 13 amino acids. V was clipped by 5 bases and J by 7 bases, with 14 bases between them. The CDR3 sequence: CASSPSYLGGYTF. The CDR3 DNA reads TGTGCCAGCAGTCCGTCCTATCTTGGTGGCTACACCTTC.

This clone appeared a single time. This sequence joins TRBV6-6 and TRBJ1-2, with TRBD1 matching over 7 bases. Per the germline V gene, CDR1 is MNHNY and CDR2 is SVGAGI (reference sequence). This CDR3 contains 14 residues. V gave up 6 bases and J gave up 2 bases; unmatched junction bases: 6. As DNA, the CDR3 is TGTGCCAGCAGAACGGACAGGAACAACTATGGCTACACCTTC. This sequence encodes CASRTDRNNYGYTF.

As to this clone: In the same sample, other DNA sequences code for this CDR3. The J gene is TRBJ1-1, the V gene TRBV27; 9 positions agree with TRBD1. With V trimmed by 6 bases and J by 4 bases, 6 bases remained unmatched. Germline CDR1 MNHEY, CDR2 SMNVEV (reference sequence). The CDR3 consists of 14 residues. Here the CDR3 DNA reads TGTGCCAGCAGCTGGGACAGGGTGGGCACTGAAGCTTTCTTT. It encodes CASSWDRVGTEAFF.

The J gene is TRBJ2-1, the V gene TRBV11-1; 14 bases align to TRBD2. Germline-derived CDR1 and CDR2 are SGHAT and FQDESV (reference sequence). V trimming: 1 base; J trimming: 5 bases; junction bases outside the gene matches: 10. This CDR3 contains 19 residues. The CDR3 region has the DNA TGTGCCAGCAGCTTAGGGACTAGCGGGAGGTTGGTCTGGGACAATGAGCAGTTCTTC. Protein sequence: CASSLGTSGRLVWDNEQFF.